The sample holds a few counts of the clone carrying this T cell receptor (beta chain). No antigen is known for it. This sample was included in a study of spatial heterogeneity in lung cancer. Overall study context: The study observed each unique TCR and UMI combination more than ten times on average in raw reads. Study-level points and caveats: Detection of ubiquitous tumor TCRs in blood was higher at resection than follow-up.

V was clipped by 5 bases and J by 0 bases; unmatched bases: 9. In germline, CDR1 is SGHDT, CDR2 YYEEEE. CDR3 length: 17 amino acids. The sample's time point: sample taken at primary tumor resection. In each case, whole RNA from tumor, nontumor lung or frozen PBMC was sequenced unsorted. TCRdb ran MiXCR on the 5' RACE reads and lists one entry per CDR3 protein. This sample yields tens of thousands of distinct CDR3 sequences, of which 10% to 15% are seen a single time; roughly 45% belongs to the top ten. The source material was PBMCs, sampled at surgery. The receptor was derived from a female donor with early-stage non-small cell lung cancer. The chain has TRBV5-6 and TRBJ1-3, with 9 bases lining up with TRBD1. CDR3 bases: TGTGCCAGCAGTTACCCGGACAGGGGCCGCTCTGGAAACACCATATATTTT. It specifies CASSYPDRGRSGNTIYF. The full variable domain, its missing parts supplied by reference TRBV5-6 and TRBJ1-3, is DAGVTQSPTHLIKTRGQQVTLRCSPKSGHDTVSWYQQALGQGPQFIFQYYEEEERQRGNFPDRFSGHQFPNYSSELNVNALLLGDSALYLCASSYPDRGRSGNTIYFGEGSWLTVV.